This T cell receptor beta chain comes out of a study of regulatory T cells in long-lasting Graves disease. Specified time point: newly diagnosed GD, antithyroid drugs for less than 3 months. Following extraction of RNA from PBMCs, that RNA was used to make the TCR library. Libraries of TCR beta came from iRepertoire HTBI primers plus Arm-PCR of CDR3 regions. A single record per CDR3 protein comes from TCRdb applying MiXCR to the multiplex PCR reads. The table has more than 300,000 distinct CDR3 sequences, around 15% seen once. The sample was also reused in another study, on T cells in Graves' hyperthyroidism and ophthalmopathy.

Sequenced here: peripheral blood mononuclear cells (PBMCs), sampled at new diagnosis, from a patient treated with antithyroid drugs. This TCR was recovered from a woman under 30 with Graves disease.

The CDR3 bases are TGTGCCAGCAGCTGGAACACGAAATACGAGCAGTACTTC. This codes for CASSWNTKYEQYF. The V call is TRBV7-9, the J call TRBJ2-7, with D unresolved. CDR1 is SEHNR and CDR2 is FQNEAQ in the germline V gene (reference sequence). There are 13 residues in the CDR3. V shed 4 bases and J shed 4 bases, with 11 bases lying between them. The full variable domain, in which reference TRBV7-9 and TRBJ2-7 provide the parts outside the CDR3, is DTGVSQNPRHKITKRGQNVTFRCDPISEHNRLYWYRQTLGQGPEFLTYFQNEAQLEKSRLLSDRFSAERPKGSFSTLEIQRTEQGDSAMYLCASSWNTKYEQYFGPGTRLTVT.